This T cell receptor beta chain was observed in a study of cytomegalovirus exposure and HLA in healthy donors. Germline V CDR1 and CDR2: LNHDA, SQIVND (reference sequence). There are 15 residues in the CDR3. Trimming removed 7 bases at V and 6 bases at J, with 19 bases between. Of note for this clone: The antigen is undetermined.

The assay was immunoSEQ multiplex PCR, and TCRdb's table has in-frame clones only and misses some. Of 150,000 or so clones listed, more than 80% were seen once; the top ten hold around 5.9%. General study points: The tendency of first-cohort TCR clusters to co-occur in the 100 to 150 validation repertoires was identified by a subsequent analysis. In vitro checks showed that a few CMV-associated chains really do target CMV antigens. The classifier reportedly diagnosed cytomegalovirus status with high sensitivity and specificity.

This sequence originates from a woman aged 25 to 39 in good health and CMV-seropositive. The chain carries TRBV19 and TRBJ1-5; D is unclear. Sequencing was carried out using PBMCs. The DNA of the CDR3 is TGTGCCAGTACCTTGGGGAGGCGAGGACTTCAGCCCCAGCATTTT. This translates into CASTLGRRGLQPQHF. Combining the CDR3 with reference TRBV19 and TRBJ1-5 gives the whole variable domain DGGITQSPKYLFRKEGQNVTLSCEQNLNHDAMYWYRQDPGQGLRLIYYSQIVNDFQKGDIAEGYSVSREKKESFPLTVTSAQKNPTAFYLCASTLGRRGLQPQHFGDGTRLSIL.